This T cell receptor (beta chain) was obtained from a study of T cells in Graves' hyperthyroidism and ophthalmopathy. This clonotype was picked up a small number of times. Amplified TCR beta CDR3 regions derived from RNA transcripts. First-round RT-PCR with HTBI primers amplified the TCR CDR3 region. TCRdb re-derived calls from the multiplex PCR reads in MiXCR, one entry per CDR3 protein. The sample has about 740,000 distinct CDR3 sequences, 12% to 15% seen once. This clonotype was sampled from a woman in her late teens or twenties with Graves' hyperthyroidism. Sequencing input: blood.

The CDR3 DNA reads TGTGCCAGCAGCTTAGAGTCGTCGGGGACACCGAGGGAGCTGTTTTTT. This translates into CASSLESSGTPRELFF. The J gene is TRBJ2-2, the V gene TRBV7-6, with D perhaps TRBD1 (6 bases). Trimming shortened V by 1 base and J by 9 bases, and 18 bases separated the two germline ends. Germline values: CDR1 SGHVS, CDR2 FNYEAQ. This CDR3 is 16 amino acids long.